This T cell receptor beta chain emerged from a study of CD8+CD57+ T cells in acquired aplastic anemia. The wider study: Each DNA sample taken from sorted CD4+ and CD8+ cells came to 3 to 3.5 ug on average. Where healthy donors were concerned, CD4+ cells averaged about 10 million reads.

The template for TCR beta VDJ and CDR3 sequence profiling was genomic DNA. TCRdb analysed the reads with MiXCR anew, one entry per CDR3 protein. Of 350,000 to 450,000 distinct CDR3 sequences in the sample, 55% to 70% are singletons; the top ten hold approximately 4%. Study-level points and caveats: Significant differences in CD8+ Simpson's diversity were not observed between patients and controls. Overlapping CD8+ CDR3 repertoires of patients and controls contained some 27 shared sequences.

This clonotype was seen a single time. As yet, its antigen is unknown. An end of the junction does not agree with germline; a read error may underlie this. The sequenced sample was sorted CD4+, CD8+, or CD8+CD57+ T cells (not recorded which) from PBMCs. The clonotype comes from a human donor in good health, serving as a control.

CDR3 bases: TGTGCCAGCAGATTAGCCCGGGGTGCTTACGAGCAGTACTACTTC. It specifies CASRLARGAYEQYYF. This rearrangement joins TRBV7-2 to TRBJ2-7, with D tentatively TRBD2 (5 bases). The CDR3 has 15 residues. Germline V gene data show CDR1 as SGHTA and CDR2 as FQGNSA.